The present T cell receptor beta chain was sequenced within a study of blood T cell repertoires in COVID-19. Only in-frame clones appear in the TCRdb table, and some are missing; sequencing was by immunoSEQ multiplex PCR. The sample carries about 130,000 clones, about four fifths recorded once. Across about two dozen US areas, participants ranged in age from roughly 18 to 95 years. This receptor was taken from a man in his forties or fifties who had recovered from COVID-19. Sequenced sample: PBMCs or T cells enriched from blood (not recorded which).

Written as DNA, the CDR3 is TGTGCCTGGGGCCGGGGTTTATACAATGAGCAGTTCTTC. Translated: CAWGRGLYNEQFF. V gene TRBV30 combines with J gene TRBJ2-1; tentatively, D is TRBD2 (5 bases). The V end lost 5 bases, the J end lost 4 bases, and 12 bases lay between the germline ends. Germline CDR1 reads GTSNPN; CDR2 reads SVGIG (reference sequence). This CDR3 is built from 13 residues.